This TCR beta chain appears in the sequencing data of a study of blood T cell repertoires in COVID-19. Study-wide context: COVID-19 samples collected from the United States, Italy and Spain covered acute and convalescent phases. From T cells, B-cell-depleted T cells, or PBMCs came the material, which was cDNA or gDNA.

In the original analysis: Amplification of reference gene primers was used by the study to estimate nucleated cell counts. Method: immunoSEQ multiplex PCR; TCRdb's copy keeps in-frame clones and lacks some. The V and J calls and clone size are taken from that table; D and trimming were inferred from the DNA. The table lists about 160,000 clones, approximately 83% of them singletons. V was pared by 3 bases and J by 5 bases, with 10 bases between. Germline CDR1 is MGHRA and CDR2 is YSYEKL. CDR3 length: 13 amino acids. V is TRBV4-1 and J is TRBJ1-2; tentatively, D is TRBD1 (6 bases). The receptor was derived from a man aged 65 to 85 who had recovered from COVID-19. Sequenced: peripheral blood. This CDR3 is CASSQWGTYGYTF. Written as DNA, the CDR3 is TGCGCCAGCAGCCAGTGGGGGACATATGGCTACACCTTC.